This T cell receptor beta chain was identified during a study of blood T cell repertoires in COVID-19. About the study: The cDNA or gDNA used as material had been derived from T cells, B-cell-depleted T cells, or PBMCs.

Original processing notes: Amplification of reference gene primers was used by the study to estimate nucleated cell counts. Some clones are missing from TCRdb's copy, which holds only in-frame ones; the method was immunoSEQ multiplex PCR. Clone size and V and J calls were adopted from that table, with D and trimming inferred from the DNA. The table lists 200,000 to 300,000 clones, more than 85% of them singletons. The sequence was collected from a person under 35 with COVID-19, enrolled during active disease. The sequenced sample was peripheral blood.

The CDR3 is CASSLGQFYGYTF. CDR3 DNA: TGTGCCAGCAGCCTGGGACAGTTCTATGGCTACACCTTC. The gene calls are TRBV5-4 and TRBJ1-2, with 7 bases that match TRBD1. Unmatched junction bases numbered 4, after V lost 4 bases and J lost 4 bases. CDR1 is SGHNT and CDR2 is YYREEE in the germline V gene (reference sequence). The length of the CDR3 is 13 residues.